Following are 27 T cell receptor beta chains from one sample sequenced in a study of cytomegalovirus exposure and HLA in healthy donors. In the PCR, 60 Vbeta and 13 Jbeta primers were used. Repertoires were generated with immunoSEQ multiplex PCR, while TCRdb's copy carries only in-frame clones and drops some. The sample holds 140,000 or so clones, about 72% seen once. The specimen sequenced was PBMCs. The receptors originated from a man in his forties or fifties in good health and CMV-seronegative.

The chain has TRBV5-1 and TRBJ2-7; TRBD2 is a possible D gene (6 bases). The CDR3 totals 12 residues. The germline CDR1 and CDR2 sequences are SGHRS and YFSETQ. V dropped 4 bases and J dropped 3 bases, with 8 bases sitting between them. The CDR3 region has the DNA TGCGCCAGCAGCGGGGGAGGCTACGAGCAGTACTTC. Translation: CASSGGGYEQYF.

The gene calls are TRBV5-1 and TRBJ1-2; 9 bases agree with TRBD1. This CDR3 has 19 amino acids. Germline CDR1 and CDR2: SGHRS and YFSETQ. After removal of 0 bases from V and 3 bases from J, the junction contained 15 bases not matched to a gene. The CDR3 DNA is TGCGCCAGCAGCTTGGGGGGAAACAGGGGGCGTTTTTTTGACTATGGCTACACCTTC. Its protein is CASSLGGNRGRFFDYGYTF. The full variable domain, with the rest looked up from reference TRBV5-1 and TRBJ1-2, is KAGVTQTPRYLIKTRGQQVTLSCSPISGHRSVSWYQQTPGQGLQFLFEYFSETQRNKGNFPGRFSGRQFSNSRSEMNVSTLELGDSALYLCASSLGGNRGRFFDYGYTFGSGTRLTVV.

The gene calls are TRBV4-1 and TRBJ2-1; 13 bases are shared with TRBD2. The junction had 12 bases not matched to a gene; V was cut back by 4 bases and J by 6 bases. This CDR3 spans 18 amino acids. Germline V CDR1 and CDR2: MGHRA, YSYEKL. The CDR3 DNA follows: TGCGCCAGCAGCCTTTGGACTAGCGGGAGTTTTGACCCCAATGAGCAGTTCTTC. This encodes CASSLWTSGSFDPNEQFF.

The chain recombines TRBV10-3 with TRBJ1-2; D gene ambiguous. Germline V lookup: CDR1 ENHRY, CDR2 SYGVKD. V was cut by 6 bases and J by 2 bases, with 13 bases left in between. The CDR3 sequence is 14 residues long. CDR3 sequence (DNA): TGTGCCATCAGGCCTTTAACAGTGAACTATGGCTACACCTTC. This encodes CAIRPLTVNYGYTF.

A few counts support this clone. This sequence joins TRBV4-3 and TRBJ1-5; tentative D call: TRBD1 (5 bases). CDR1 and CDR2 (germline): LGHNA, YSLEER. With 0 bases removed from V and 7 bases from J, the gap between germline ends came to 10 bases. The CDR3 consists of 14 residues. In nucleotides, the CDR3 is TGCGCCAGCAGCCAAGAGCCAGGGTCCCAGCCCCAGCATTTT. Its protein product is CASSQEPGSQPQHF.

This chain links TRBV5-1 with TRBJ2-2; 9 bases are a match to TRBD1. Germline trimming cut 3 bases from V and 6 bases from J; bases unmatched to any gene: 0. The CDR3 sequence is 13 residues long. Germline V CDR1 and CDR2: SGHRS, YFSETQ. CDR3 bases: TGCGCCAGCAGCTGGACAGGGGCCGGGGAGCTGTTTTTT. Its protein product is CASSWTGAGELFF.

The V gene is TRBV2, the J gene TRBJ2-1; D might be TRBD1 (6 bases). V was pared by 8 bases and J by 9 bases, with 11 bases between. CDR1 is SNHLY, CDR2 FYNNEI, per germline. The CDR3 is 11 residues long. CDR3 loop: CASLTGTEQFF. DNA for the CDR3: TGTGCCAGCCTGACAGGAACTGAGCAGTTCTTC.

Comments on this clone: Other nucleotide sequences from this sample produce the same CDR3. The chain uses TRBV5-1 and TRBJ2-7; TRBD2 matches at 12 bases. Unmatched junction bases numbered 5, after V lost 3 bases and J lost 1 base. The V gene's germline CDR1 is SGHRS and CDR2 YFSETQ. CDR3 size: 16 residues. In nucleotides, the CDR3 is TGCGCCAGCAGCTATGTACTAGCGGGGGGATCCTACGAGCAGTACTTC. Translated: CASSYVLAGGSYEQYF.

CDR3 amino acids: CASSGGDLGANVLTF. CDR3 in DNA: TGTGCCAGCAGTGGGGGGGACTTGGGGGCCAACGTCCTGACTTTC. The rearrangement links TRBV6-4 to TRBJ2-6; D may be TRBD2 (6 bases). Trimming cost V 4 bases and J 4 bases, with 11 bases left between them. Germline CDR1 and CDR2: MRHNA and SNTAGT. The CDR3 length is 15 residues.

The rearrangement uses TRBV4-1 and TRBJ2-5; 9 bases line up with TRBD1. Germline CDR1 and CDR2: MGHRA and YSYEKL. The CDR3 sequence is 14 residues long. J was trimmed by 6 bases and V by 4 bases; bases with no gene match: 6. DNA for the CDR3: TGCGCCAGCAGCCCGGGACAGGGTTCGCAGACCCAGTACTTC. Translation: CASSPGQGSQTQYF.

The chain recombines TRBV28 with TRBJ2-1, with D possibly matching TRBD2 (6 bases). Germline lookup yields CDR1 MDHEN and CDR2 SYDVKM. The CDR3 runs 17 residues. Between the trimmed V and J ends, which lost 5 bases and 8 bases, there was a span of 25 bases. Here the CDR3 DNA reads TGTGCCAGCAGTCAAATTCGTGACGGGAGCGGTCATGATGAGCAGTTCTTC. This codes for CASSQIRDGSGHDEQFF.

The V gene is TRBV5-1, the J gene TRBJ2-2, with 9 bases lining up with TRBD1. V dropped 4 bases and J dropped 2; count of bases not matched to a gene: 9. This CDR3 spans 17 amino acids. In germline, CDR1 is SGHRS, CDR2 YFSETQ. The CDR3 reads CASSRNEGQGNTGELFF. Written as DNA, the CDR3 is TGCGCCAGCAGCCGCAACGAGGGACAGGGAAACACCGGGGAGCTGTTTTTT.

This clone came up a few times. The J gene is TRBJ2-7, the V gene TRBV20-1; no clear D. The CDR3 sequence is 11 residues long. The V gene's germline CDR1 is DFQATT and CDR2 SNEGSKA (reference sequence). Trimming stripped 6 bases from V and 3 bases from J, with 9 bases between. The CDR3: CSAGRNYEQYF. The CDR3 coding sequence is TGCAGTGCGGGCAGAAACTACGAGCAGTACTTC.

This clone has just a few counts. This sequence joins TRBV30 and TRBJ2-5, with D maybe TRBD2 (7 bases). This CDR3 has 15 amino acids. V lost 5 bases to trimming and J lost 5 bases, with 21 bases between them. The germline V gene encodes CDR1 GTSNPN and CDR2 SVGIG (reference sequence). The CDR3 nucleotides are TGTGCCTGGGTCAGTGGGGGGGCGCGAGGGGAGACCCAGTACTTC. This codes for CAWVSGGARGETQYF.

This chain uses TRBV9 with TRBJ2-1; D might be TRBD1 (7 bases). With 4 bases removed from V and 9 bases from J, the gap between germline ends came to 11 bases. Per the germline V gene, CDR1 is SGDLS and CDR2 is YYNGEE. This CDR3 has 12 residues. The CDR3 spells CASSPGGGEQFF. The CDR3 nucleotides are TGTGCCAGCAGCCCAGGGGGAGGTGAGCAGTTCTTC.

CDR3 DNA sequence: TGTGCCAGCAGGCTAAGCGGGGGGGACTCCTACGAGCAGTACTTC. This translates into CASRLSGGDSYEQYF. The chain has TRBV27 and TRBJ2-7, with 10 bases fitting TRBD2. V dropped 6 bases and J dropped 0; count of bases not matched to a gene: 5. The CDR3 sequence is 15 residues long. CDR1 and CDR2 from the germline V gene are MNHEY and SMNVEV (reference sequence).

The V gene is TRBV7-9, the J gene TRBJ1-1; a possible D gene is TRBD1 (6 bases). CDR3 length equals 14 residues. V lost 1 base and J lost 5, with 11 bases in between. Germline CDR1 is SEHNR and CDR2 is FQNEAQ (reference sequence). CDR3 sequence (DNA): TGTGCCAGCAGCTTAGTAATCCAGGGGACTGAAGCTTTCTTT. Translating gives CASSLVIQGTEAFF.

The chain employs TRBV7-2 and TRBJ1-3; D remains ambiguous. CDR3 size: 14 residues. CDR1 is SGHTA and CDR2 is FQGNSA in the germline V gene. Trimming stripped 3 bases from V and 2 bases from J, with 8 bases between. CDR3: CASSFRGAGNTIYF. The CDR3 nucleotides are TGTGCCAGCAGCTTTCGGGGAGCTGGAAACACCATATATTTT.

This chain uses TRBV29-1 with TRBJ2-7; 10 positions agree with TRBD1. The CDR3 consists of 13 residues. Germline V gives CDR1 SQVTM, CDR2 ANQGSEA. The V segment lost 6 bases and the J segment 1 base; nucleotides outside the gene matches: 3. The CDR3 sequence: CSVPGQGSYEQYF. Here the CDR3 DNA reads TGCAGCGTACCGGGACAGGGGTCCTACGAGCAGTACTTC.

The rearrangement uses TRBV5-1 and TRBJ2-2, with 8 bases lining up with TRBD2. Germline CDR1 reads SGHRS; CDR2 reads YFSETQ. Trimming removed 4 bases from V and 6 bases from J; junction bases left unmatched: 11. This CDR3 contains 16 residues. The CDR3 reads CASSESGVAGSGELFF. The CDR3, as DNA: TGCGCCAGCAGCGAGAGTGGGGTAGCGGGATCCGGGGAGCTGTTTTTT.

The V gene is TRBV5-1, the J gene TRBJ2-1; 12 positions agree with TRBD2. The germline V gene has CDR1 SGHRS and CDR2 YFSETQ. The length of the CDR3 is 15 residues. V shed 4 bases and J 6 bases; nucleotides not matched to a gene: 5. The CDR3 nucleotides read TGCGCCAGCAGCCCTAGACTAGCGGGAGTCAATGAGCAGTTCTTC. This translates into CASSPRLAGVNEQFF. Filled out from reference TRBV5-1 and TRBJ2-1, the complete variable domain reads KAGVTQTPRYLIKTRGQQVTLSCSPISGHRSVSWYQQTPGQGLQFLFEYFSETQRNKGNFPGRFSGRQFSNSRSEMNVSTLELGDSALYLCASSPRLAGVNEQFFGPGTRLTVL.

This clone has more than one count but fewer than ten. The rearrangement links TRBV12-5 to TRBJ2-2; 10 bases are a match to TRBD1. Unmatched junction bases numbered 11, after V lost 8 bases and J lost 5 bases. CDR3 size: 16 residues. Germline CDR1 LGHNT, CDR2 FRNRAP. CDR3 residues: CASRDRGTEGTGELFF. The DNA of the CDR3 is TGTGCTAGTAGGGACAGGGGAACAGAGGGGACCGGGGAGCTGTTTTTT.

This clone was observed a few times. This chain joins TRBV15 and TRBJ1-1; 7 bases are a match to TRBD1. Germline V gene data show CDR1 as LNHNV and CDR2 as YYDKDF (reference sequence). Trimming took 2 bases from V and 6 from J; bases not matched to a gene: 3. The CDR3 spans 13 residues. In nucleotides, the CDR3 is TGTGCCACCAGCAGACAGGGGGACGCTGAAGCTTTCTTT. Translation: CATSRQGDAEAFF.

The chain combines TRBV6-1 with TRBJ1-5; D possibly corresponds to TRBD1 (5 bases). The germline V and J ends were trimmed by 2 bases and 0 bases, with 11 bases remaining between them. The CDR3 has 16 residues. The germline gives CDR1 MNHNS, CDR2 SASEGT. This chain's CDR3 is CASSERGDFSNQPQHF. In DNA form, the CDR3 reads TGTGCCAGCAGTGAAAGAGGGGACTTTAGCAATCAGCCCCAGCATTTT.

V and J are TRBV5-1 and TRBJ1-1, with D unresolved. This CDR3 comprises 13 residues. Germline V gene lookup returns CDR1 SGHRS and CDR2 YFSETQ. Between the trimmed V and J ends, which lost 3 bases and 1 base, there was a span of 7 bases. CDR3 nucleotides: TGCGCCAGCAGCTACGCCGGGAACACTGAAGCTTTCTTT. Its translation is CASSYAGNTEAFF.

This clone was detected only a few times. The rearrangement uses TRBV12-5 and TRBJ1-1; D gene unclear. V gave up 6 bases and J gave up 4 bases, with 12 bases separating them. Germline CDR1 LGHNT, CDR2 FRNRAP. The CDR3 spans 13 residues. The CDR3 here is CASGTGVGTEAFF. For the CDR3, the DNA is TGTGCTAGTGGCACCGGGGTGGGCACTGAAGCTTTCTTT.

The chain employs TRBV7-2 and TRBJ2-1; TRBD2 matches 7 bases. CDR1 and CDR2 from the germline V gene are SGHTA and FQGNSA. This CDR3 has 14 amino acids. After removal of 11 bases from V and 9 bases from J, the junction contained 16 bases not matched to a gene. CDR3 sequence reads: CAEEGLEAVGEQFF. CDR3 DNA: TGTGCCGAAGAAGGACTAGAGGCGGTCGGTGAGCAGTTCTTC.